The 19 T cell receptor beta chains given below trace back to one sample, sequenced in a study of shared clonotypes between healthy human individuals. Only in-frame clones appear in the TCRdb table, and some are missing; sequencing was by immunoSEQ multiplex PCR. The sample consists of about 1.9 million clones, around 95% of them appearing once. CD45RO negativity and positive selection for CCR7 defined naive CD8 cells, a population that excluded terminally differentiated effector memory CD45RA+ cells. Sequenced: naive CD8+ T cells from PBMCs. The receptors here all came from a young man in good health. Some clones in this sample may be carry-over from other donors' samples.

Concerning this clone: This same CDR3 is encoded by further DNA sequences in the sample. This CDR3 is CASSQGYEQYF. The CDR3 nucleotides are TGTGCCAGCAGTCAGGGATACGAGCAGTACTTC. V and J are TRBV27 and TRBJ2-7; weak D call: TRBD1 (5 bases). V lost 5 bases to trimming and J lost 4 bases, with 6 bases between them. Germline CDR1 MNHEY, CDR2 SMNVEV (reference sequence). The CDR3 extends over 11 amino acids.

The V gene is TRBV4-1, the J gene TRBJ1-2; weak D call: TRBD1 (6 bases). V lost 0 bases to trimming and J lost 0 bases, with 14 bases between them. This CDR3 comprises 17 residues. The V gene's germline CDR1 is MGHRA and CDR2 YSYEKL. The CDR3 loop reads CASSQEGGTSTNYGYTF. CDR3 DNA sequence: TGCGCCAGCAGCCAAGAAGGTGGGACATCGACTAACTATGGCTACACCTTC.

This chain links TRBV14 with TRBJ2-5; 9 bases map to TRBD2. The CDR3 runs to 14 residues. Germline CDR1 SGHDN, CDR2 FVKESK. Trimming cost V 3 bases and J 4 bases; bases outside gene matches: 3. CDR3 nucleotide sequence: TGTGCCAGCAGCCAGCTAGCGGGACGAGAGACCCAGTACTTC. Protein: CASSQLAGRETQYF.

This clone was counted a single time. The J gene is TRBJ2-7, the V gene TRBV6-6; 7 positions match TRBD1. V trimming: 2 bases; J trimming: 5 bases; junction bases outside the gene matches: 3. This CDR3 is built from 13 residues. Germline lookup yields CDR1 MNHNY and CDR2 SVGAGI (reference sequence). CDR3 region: CASSYLDRDEQYF. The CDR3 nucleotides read TGTGCCAGCAGTTACCTAGACAGGGACGAGCAGTACTTC.

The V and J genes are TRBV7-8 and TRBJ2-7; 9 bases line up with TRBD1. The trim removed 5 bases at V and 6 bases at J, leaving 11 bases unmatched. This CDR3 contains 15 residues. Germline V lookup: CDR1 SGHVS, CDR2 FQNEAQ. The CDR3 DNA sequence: TGTGCCAGCAGCCCCCGTGGAGACAGGGGGATCGAGCAGTACTTC. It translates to CASSPRGDRGIEQYF.

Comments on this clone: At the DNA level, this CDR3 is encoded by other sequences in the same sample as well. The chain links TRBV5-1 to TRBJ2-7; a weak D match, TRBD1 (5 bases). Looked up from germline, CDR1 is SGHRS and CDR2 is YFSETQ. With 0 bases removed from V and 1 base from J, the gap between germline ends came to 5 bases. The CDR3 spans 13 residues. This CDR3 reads CASSLDRSYEQYF. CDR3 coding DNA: TGCGCCAGCAGCTTGGACAGGTCCTACGAGCAGTACTTC.

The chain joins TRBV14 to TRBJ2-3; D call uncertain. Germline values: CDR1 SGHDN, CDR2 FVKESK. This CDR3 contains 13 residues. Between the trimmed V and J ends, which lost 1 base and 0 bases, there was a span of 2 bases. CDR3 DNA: TGTGCCAGCAGCCAAGCTAGCACAGATACGCAGTATTTT. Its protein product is CASSQASTDTQYF.

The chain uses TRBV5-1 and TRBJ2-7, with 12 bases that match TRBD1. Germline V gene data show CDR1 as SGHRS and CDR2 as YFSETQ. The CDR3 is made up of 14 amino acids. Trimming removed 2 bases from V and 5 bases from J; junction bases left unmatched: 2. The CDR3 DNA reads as TGCGCCAGCAGCTTAGGGACAGGGGGCGACGAGCAGTACTTC. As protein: CASSLGTGGDEQYF.

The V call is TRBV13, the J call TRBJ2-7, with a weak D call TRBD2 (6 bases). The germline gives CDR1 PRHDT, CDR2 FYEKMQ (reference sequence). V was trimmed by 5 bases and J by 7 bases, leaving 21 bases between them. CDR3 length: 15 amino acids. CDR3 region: CASSARPGTLGEQYF. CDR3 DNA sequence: TGTGCCAGCAGCGCCCGTCCCGGGACTCTGGGGGAGCAGTACTTC.

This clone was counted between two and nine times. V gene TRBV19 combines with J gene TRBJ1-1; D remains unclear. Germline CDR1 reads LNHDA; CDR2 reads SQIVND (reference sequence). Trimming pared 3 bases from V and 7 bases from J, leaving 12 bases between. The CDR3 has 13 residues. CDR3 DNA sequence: TGTGCCAGTAGTATTGGACTATGGCGTGAAGCTTTCTTT. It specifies CASSIGLWREAFF.

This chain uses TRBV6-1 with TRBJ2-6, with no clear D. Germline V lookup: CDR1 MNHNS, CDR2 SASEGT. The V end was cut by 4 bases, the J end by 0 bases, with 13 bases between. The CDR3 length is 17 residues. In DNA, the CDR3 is TGTGCCAGCAGTGTCCGCTCCGGAGTCTCTGGGGCCAACGTCCTGACTTTC. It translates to CASSVRSGVSGANVLTF.

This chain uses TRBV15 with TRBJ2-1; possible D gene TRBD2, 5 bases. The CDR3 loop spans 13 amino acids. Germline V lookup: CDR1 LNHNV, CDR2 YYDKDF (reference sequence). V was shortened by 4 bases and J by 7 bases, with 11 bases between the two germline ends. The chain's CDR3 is CATSTKPGNEQFF. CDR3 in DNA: TGTGCCACCAGCACAAAACCGGGGAATGAGCAGTTCTTC.

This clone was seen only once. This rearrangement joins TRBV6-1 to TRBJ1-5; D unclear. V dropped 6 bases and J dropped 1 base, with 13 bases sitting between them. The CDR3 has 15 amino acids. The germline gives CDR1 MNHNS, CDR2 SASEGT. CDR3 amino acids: CASREIWNSNQPQHF. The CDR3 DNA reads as TGTGCCAGCAGAGAAATATGGAACAGCAATCAGCCCCAGCATTTT.

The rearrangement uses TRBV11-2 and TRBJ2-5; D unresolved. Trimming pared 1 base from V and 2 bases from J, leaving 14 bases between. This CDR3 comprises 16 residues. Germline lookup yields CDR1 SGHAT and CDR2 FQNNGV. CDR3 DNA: TGTGCCAGCAGCTTAGGCAAGCCCCTACCACAAGAGACCCAGTACTTC. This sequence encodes CASSLGKPLPQETQYF.

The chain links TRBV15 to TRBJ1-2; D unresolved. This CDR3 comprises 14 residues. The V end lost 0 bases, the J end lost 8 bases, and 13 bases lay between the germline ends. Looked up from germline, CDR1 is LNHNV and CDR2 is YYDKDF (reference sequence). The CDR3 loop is CATSRDRPLRGYTF. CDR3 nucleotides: TGTGCCACCAGCAGAGACCGACCATTGAGGGGCTACACCTTC.

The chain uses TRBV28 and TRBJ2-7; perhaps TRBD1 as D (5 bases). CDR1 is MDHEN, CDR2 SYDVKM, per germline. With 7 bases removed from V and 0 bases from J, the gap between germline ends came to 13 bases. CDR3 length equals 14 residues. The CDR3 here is CASTPQGSSYEQYF. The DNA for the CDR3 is TGTGCCAGCACCCCCCAGGGCAGCTCCTACGAGCAGTACTTC.

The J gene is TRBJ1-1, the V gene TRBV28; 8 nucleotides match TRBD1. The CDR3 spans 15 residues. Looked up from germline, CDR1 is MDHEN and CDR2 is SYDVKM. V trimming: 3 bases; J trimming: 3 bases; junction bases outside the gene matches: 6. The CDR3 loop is CASSFGRGPHTEAFF. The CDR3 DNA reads TGTGCCAGCAGTTTTGGCAGGGGGCCGCACACTGAAGCTTTCTTT.

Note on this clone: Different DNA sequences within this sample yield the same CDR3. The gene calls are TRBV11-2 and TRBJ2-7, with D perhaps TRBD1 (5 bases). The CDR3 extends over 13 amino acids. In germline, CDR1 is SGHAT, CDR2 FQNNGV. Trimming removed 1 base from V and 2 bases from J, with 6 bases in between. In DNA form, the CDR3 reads TGTGCCAGCAGCTTAGTGACAGCCTACGAGCAGTACTTC. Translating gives CASSLVTAYEQYF.

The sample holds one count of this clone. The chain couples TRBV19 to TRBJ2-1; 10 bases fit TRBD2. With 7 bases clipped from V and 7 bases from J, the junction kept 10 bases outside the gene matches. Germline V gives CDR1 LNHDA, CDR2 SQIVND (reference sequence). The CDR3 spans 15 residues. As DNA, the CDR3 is TGTGCCAGTAAACACGAGGGACTAGCGTGGAATGAGCAGTTCTTC. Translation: CASKHEGLAWNEQFF.